The 31 T cell receptor beta chains presented below share a single source sample, sequenced in a study of T cell responses to AZD1222 COVID-19 vaccine. The method was immunoSEQ multiplex PCR; TCRdb's version includes in-frame clones alone and lacks a portion of them. This table holds 140,000 to 150,000 clones, 75% to 95% found once. The input for sequencing was peripheral blood, taken on day 0 of MenACWY control vaccination. The origin of the receptors is an adult in good health.

The rearrangement links TRBV10-1 to TRBJ1-1, with 9 positions matching TRBD1. J was trimmed by 4 bases and V by 6 bases; bases with no gene match: 6. CDR3 length equals 14 residues. The V gene's germline CDR1 is WNHNN and CDR2 SYGVQD (reference sequence). The CDR3 spells CASSRGTGITEAFF. The CDR3 DNA sequence: TGCGCCAGCAGCCGCGGGACAGGGATCACTGAAGCTTTCTTT.

The rearrangement joins TRBV6-5 to TRBJ1-2; TRBD1 agrees at 11 bases. Trimming took 2 bases from V and 7 from J; bases not matched to a gene: 3. The CDR3 has 14 residues. Germline lookup yields CDR1 MNHEY and CDR2 SVGAGI. CDR3 sequence reads: CASSYGTGGFGYTF. CDR3 coding DNA: TGTGCCAGCAGTTACGGGACAGGGGGATTTGGCTACACCTTC.

V usage is TRBV5-1 and J usage is TRBJ2-2, with D possibly being TRBD1 (6 bases). The germline CDR1 and CDR2 sequences are SGHRS and YFSETQ. V lost 2 bases to trimming and J lost 6 bases, with 8 bases between them. The length of the CDR3 is 13 residues. DNA for the CDR3: TGCGCCAGCAGCTTACAGGGACCCGGGGAGCTGTTTTTT. It specifies CASSLQGPGELFF.

The genes are TRBV30 and TRBJ1-1; D is uncertain. Trimming shortened V by 5 bases and J by 1 base, and 5 bases separated the two germline ends. Germline V lookup: CDR1 GTSNPN, CDR2 SVGIG (reference sequence). This CDR3 is built from 11 residues. CDR3 in amino acids: CAWAKNTEAFF. CDR3 sequence (DNA): TGTGCCTGGGCAAAGAACACTGAAGCTTTCTTT.

This clone was found once. J is TRBJ1-2 and V is TRBV21-1; the table's TRBD1 call for D was not verified on the DNA. TRBV21-1 is assigned pseudogene status. The CDR3 is 15 residues long. The CDR3 sequence is CASSKRGQGYCGYTF. DNA of the CDR3: TGTGCCAGCAGCAAACGGGGACAGGGGTATTGTGGCTACACCTTC.

This sequence joins TRBV3-1 (or the pseudogene TRBV3-2) and TRBJ2-7; D not certain. This CDR3 is 14 amino acids long. Trimming took 4 bases from V and 7 from J, leaving 17 bases between them. Germline V lookup: CDR1 LGHDT, CDR2 YNNKEL (reference sequence). This CDR3 is CASSPKSLMGEQYF. The CDR3, as DNA: TGTGCCAGCAGCCCTAAAAGTCTCATGGGGGAGCAGTACTTC.

The rearrangement uses TRBV10-1 and TRBJ2-1; 8 positions match TRBD2. The CDR3 is made up of 15 amino acids. After removal of 5 bases from V and 4 bases from J, the junction contained 7 bases not matched to a gene. Germline-derived CDR1 and CDR2 are WNHNN and SYGVQD (reference sequence). Written as DNA, the CDR3 is TGCGCCAGCAGTCGATCTAGCGGGTATTACAATGAGCAGTTCTTC. This gives the protein CASSRSSGYYNEQFF.

The chain carries TRBV19 and TRBJ2-3; D is perhaps TRBD1 (7 bases). The CDR3 is made up of 15 amino acids. The V and J ends lost 6 bases and 0 bases respectively, with 13 bases between them. Germline lookup yields CDR1 LNHDA and CDR2 SQIVND (reference sequence). The CDR3 loop is CASSSTGTSTDTQYF. The CDR3 DNA follows: TGTGCCAGTAGCTCGACAGGGACTAGCACAGATACGCAGTATTTT.

This chain links TRBV11-2 with TRBJ2-1; 11 bases align to TRBD2. The J segment lost 10 bases and the V segment lost 4 bases, leaving 12 bases of the junction unmatched. Germline CDR1 reads SGHAT; CDR2 reads FQNNGV. The CDR3 is made up of 16 amino acids. The CDR3 protein is CASSSRLAGLPGEQFF. CDR3 DNA: TGTGCCAGCAGCTCGAGACTAGCGGGACTGCCTGGGGAGCAGTTCTTC.

The chain couples TRBV18 to TRBJ2-5, with D possibly being TRBD1 or TRBD2 (5 bases each). Germline V gene data show CDR1 as KGHSH and CDR2 as LQKENI. The CDR3 loop spans 16 amino acids. V was clipped by 2 bases and J by 5 bases, with 18 bases between them. In DNA form, the CDR3 reads TGTGCCAGCTCACCATCTCTTCGGGGCCATCTGGAGACCCAGTACTTC. Its protein is CASSPSLRGHLETQYF.

This chain links TRBV5-1 with TRBJ2-3, with TRBD1 matching 9 bases. Germline CDR1 is SGHRS and CDR2 is YFSETQ. The V and J ends lost 1 base and 2 bases, in that order; junction bases with no gene match: 5. This CDR3 is 16 amino acids long. The CDR3 DNA is TGCGCCAGCAGCTTGAGGGGACAGGGATTCACAGATACGCAGTATTTT. It specifies CASSLRGQGFTDTQYF.

The rearrangement joins TRBV29-1 to TRBJ1-1; D unresolved. V lost 3 bases, J lost 1 base, and 3 bases lay in between. The CDR3 length is 11 residues. The V gene's germline CDR1 is SQVTM and CDR2 ANQGSEA. The CDR3 loop reads CSVDWNTEAFF. CDR3 coding DNA: TGCAGCGTTGACTGGAACACTGAAGCTTTCTTT.

The V call is TRBV7-2, the J call TRBJ1-5; the D is unclear. Germline CDR1 SGHTA, CDR2 FQGNSA. Deletions cut 5 bases from V and 6 bases from J, with 8 bases between. This CDR3 is built from 12 residues. This CDR3 reads CASSPRGQPQHF. The CDR3, as DNA: TGTGCCAGCAGCCCTCGAGGTCAGCCCCAGCATTTT.

The chain is built from TRBV5-1 and TRBJ1-2; weak D call: TRBD1 (6 bases). The CDR3 has 15 residues. Looked up from germline, CDR1 is SGHRS and CDR2 is YFSETQ. Trimming removed 4 bases at V and 5 bases at J, with 18 bases between. The chain's CDR3 is CASSGPRTEGYGYTF. The CDR3 DNA reads as TGCGCCAGCAGCGGCCCGAGGACAGAGGGATATGGCTACACCTTC.

V is TRBV6-6 and J is TRBJ1-2, with 12 nucleotides matching TRBD1. Germline loops: CDR1 MNHNY, CDR2 SVGAGI (reference sequence). The CDR3 is 20 residues long. V shed 6 bases and J 1 base; nucleotides not matched to a gene: 18. CDR3 sequence: CASSHGTGGGHSPLNYGYTF. CDR3 DNA sequence: TGTGCCAGCAGCCACGGGACAGGGGGCGGGCACTCTCCCCTTAACTATGGCTACACCTTC.

The rearrangement links TRBV9 to TRBJ2-1; TRBD2 agrees at 11 bases. The junction had 13 bases not matched to a gene; V was cut back by 0 bases and J by 5 bases. Germline V gene lookup returns CDR1 SGDLS and CDR2 YYNGEE. The CDR3 is 19 residues long. CDR3 amino acids: CASSVEGGSGGARNNEQFF. Here the CDR3 DNA reads TGTGCCAGCAGCGTAGAGGGCGGTAGCGGGGGGGCCAGAAACAATGAGCAGTTCTTC.

In DNA form, the CDR3 reads TGCAGCGTTGAAGATTCCTTCACAGGTAGCGAGCAGTACTTC. Translating it yields CSVEDSFTGSEQYF. The chain combines TRBV29-1 with TRBJ2-7, with a tentative D call TRBD1 (5 bases). V was pared by 0 bases and J by 6 bases, with 15 bases between. Germline CDR1 SQVTM, CDR2 ANQGSEA. The CDR3 consists of 14 residues.

The chain employs TRBV27 and TRBJ2-7, with D possibly matching TRBD2 (6 bases). The V end was cut by 6 bases, the J end by 2 bases, with 14 bases between. This CDR3 is 14 amino acids long. The germline V gene has CDR1 MNHEY and CDR2 SMNVEV (reference sequence). The CDR3 spells CASSPGLSAYEQYF. In DNA form, the CDR3 reads TGTGCCAGCAGCCCGGGACTCTCGGCCTACGAGCAGTACTTC.

The chain is built from TRBV27 and TRBJ2-3; 10 nucleotides align to TRBD2. Germline lookup yields CDR1 MNHEY and CDR2 SMNVEV (reference sequence). Trimming cost V 7 bases and J 6 bases; bases outside gene matches: 10. The CDR3 is made up of 15 amino acids. CDR3 in DNA: TGTGCCAGCACCCCGGGTAGCGGGGGGTTGGATACGCAGTATTTT. This translates into CASTPGSGGLDTQYF.

This chain uses TRBV2 with TRBJ2-6; D could derive from TRBD1 or TRBD2 (5 bases each). This CDR3 region has 15 residues. V was pared by 7 bases and J by 1 base, with 11 bases between. Germline values: CDR1 SNHLY, CDR2 FYNNEI. The DNA for the CDR3 is TGTGCCAGCATTGGCGAGGGGTCTGGGGCCAACGTCCTGACTTTC. Its translation is CASIGEGSGANVLTF.

Written as DNA, the CDR3 is TGTGCCAGCAGTTTGGGAGGAGCAGATACGCAGTATTTT. Amino acid sequence: CASSLGGADTQYF. The chain uses TRBV28 and TRBJ2-3; the D gene is possibly TRBD2 (6 bases). This CDR3 contains 13 residues. Germline loops: CDR1 MDHEN, CDR2 SYDVKM. Trimming took 3 bases from V and 4 from J, leaving 8 bases between them. Full variable domain (outside the CDR3, taken from reference TRBV28 and TRBJ2-3): DVKVTQSSRYLVKRTGEKVFLECVQDMDHENMFWYRQDPGLGLRLIYFSYDVKMKEKGDIPEGYSVSREKKERFSLILESASTNQTSMYLCASSLGGADTQYFGPGTRLTVL.

The chain couples TRBV4-1 to TRBJ2-7; D is unresolved. Germline V gene sequence: CDR1 MGHRA, CDR2 YSYEKL. Trimming shortened V by 0 bases and J by 4 bases, and 7 bases separated the two germline ends. This CDR3 is built from 13 residues. The CDR3 loop is CASSQESLYEQYF. CDR3 nucleotide sequence: TGCGCCAGCAGCCAAGAATCCCTGTACGAGCAGTACTTC.

This chain connects TRBV2 to TRBJ2-5; a weak D match, TRBD1 (6 bases). The germline gives CDR1 SNHLY, CDR2 FYNNEI. V lost 9 bases to trimming and J lost 4 bases, with 12 bases between them. The CDR3 sequence is 12 residues long. The CDR3 loop is CASGDRRETQYF. The CDR3 DNA reads as TGTGCCAGTGGAGACAGGAGAGAGACCCAGTACTTC.

The chain combines TRBV29-1 with TRBJ2-7, with 9 bases aligning to TRBD1. Trimming removed 3 bases from V and 5 bases from J; junction bases left unmatched: 11. The germline CDR1 and CDR2 sequences are SQVTM and ANQGSEA. CDR3 length: 15 amino acids. CDR3 region: CSVEARGTGSDEQYF. Here the CDR3 DNA reads TGCAGCGTTGAGGCAAGGGGGACAGGGAGTGACGAGCAGTACTTC.

The chain couples TRBV7-3 to TRBJ1-3; D is unclear. Trimming cost V 1 base and J 0 bases, with 1 base left between them. The V gene's germline CDR1 is SGHTA and CDR2 FQGTGA. CDR3 length equals 13 residues. The CDR3 DNA is TGTGCCAGCAGCTTAAACTCTGGAAACACCATATATTTT. This codes for CASSLNSGNTIYF.

This sequence joins TRBV6-6 and TRBJ2-5; D is perhaps TRBD2 (7 bases). CDR1 is MNHNY, CDR2 SVGAGI, per germline (reference sequence). The CDR3 is 15 amino acids. V lost 2 bases and J 5 bases, leaving 15 bases between the germline ends. The CDR3 DNA follows: TGTGCCAGCAGTTACAACCCCCGGGGGGCTGAGACCCAGTACTTC. It codes for CASSYNPRGAETQYF.

The CDR3, as DNA: TGTGCCAGCAGCTTAGCACAAGTTTACAATGAGCAGTTCTTC. Protein: CASSLAQVYNEQFF. This sequence joins TRBV5-4 and TRBJ2-1; the D is unclear. The CDR3 covers 14 residues. Germline CDR1 reads SGHNT; CDR2 reads YYREEE (reference sequence). Trimming took 2 bases from V and 4 from J, leaving 10 bases between them.

The gene calls are TRBV29-1 and TRBJ2-3, with 7 bases fitting TRBD2. The ends lost 8 bases at V and 2 bases at J; junction bases unmatched: 10. The CDR3 extends over 14 amino acids. CDR1 and CDR2 (germline): SQVTM, ANQGSEA. The CDR3 DNA sequence: TGCAGCACCATGGGACTACCCAACACAGATACGCAGTATTTT. Protein: CSTMGLPNTDTQYF.

V and J are TRBV14 and TRBJ2-2; no clear D. V gave up 3 bases and J gave up 1 base, with 6 bases separating them. The CDR3 sequence is 14 residues long. Germline lookup yields CDR1 SGHDN and CDR2 FVKESK. Here the CDR3 reads CASSQQMNTGELFF. CDR3 DNA sequence: TGTGCCAGCAGCCAGCAGATGAACACCGGGGAGCTGTTTTTT.

This chain uses TRBV4-1 with TRBJ1-1; 9 bases align to TRBD1. Germline lookup yields CDR1 MGHRA and CDR2 YSYEKL. The length of the CDR3 is 17 residues. The V segment lost 3 bases and the J segment 0 bases; nucleotides outside the gene matches: 8. CDR3 DNA: TGCGCCAGCAGCCATCGACAGGGGGGCAGAATGAACACTGAAGCTTTCTTT. This encodes CASSHRQGGRMNTEAFF.

This clone was counted only a few times. The J gene is TRBJ1-3, the V gene TRBV7-2; 8 bases line up with TRBD1. This CDR3 is 16 amino acids long. The germline gives CDR1 SGHTA, CDR2 FQGNSA. The ends lost 1 base at V and 9 bases at J; junction bases unmatched: 11. CDR3 sequence reads: CASSLGGPGTGGTIYF. The CDR3 coding sequence is TGTGCCAGCAGCTTAGGGGGACCCGGGACAGGCGGCACCATATATTTT. The entire variable domain, with the rest obtained from reference TRBV7-2 and TRBJ1-3, is as follows: GAGVSQSPSNKVTEKGKDVELRCDPISGHTALYWYRQSLGQGLEFLIYFQGNSAPDKSGLPSDRFSAERTGGSVSTLTIQRTQQEDSAVYLCASSLGGPGTGGTIYFGEGSWLTVV.